The rows below give T cell receptor beta chains drawn from one sample of a study of Ad26.COV2.S vaccination and SARS-CoV-2 variants. Sequencing used immunoSEQ multiplex PCR; TCRdb keeps in-frame clones, though not all of them. The sample yields about 440,000 clones, roughly 89% seen once. This specimen consisted of peripheral blood, obtained in a trial of Ad26.COV2.S vaccine versus placebo. The receptors derive from a person aged 18-60 years who received the Ad26.COV2.S COVID-19 vaccine or a placebo. Both conserved end residues are part of each CDR3. Fields, in order: J gene, D gene, clone size, V gene, CDR3 protein, CDR3 DNA. D genes are given only for firm matches. Expanded clones are given a class, and other clones once, few, many or no size at all.

TRBJ2-7 | NA | NA | TRBV11-2 | CASSSQGTPPHEQYF | TGTGCCAGCAGCTCCCAGGGGACGCCGCCCCACGAGCAGTACTTC
TRBJ2-7 | TRBD2 | NA | TRBV6-5 | CASSYASGRNYEQYF | TGTGCCAGCAGTTACGCTAGCGGGAGGAATTACGAGCAGTACTTC
TRBJ2-2 | NA | NA | TRBV7-8 | CASTQFGANTGELFF | TGTGCCAGCACTCAATTTGGAGCAAACACCGGGGAGCTGTTTTTT
TRBJ1-2 | NA | NA | TRBV4-2 | CASSQGRGAPAGGYTF | TGTGCCAGCAGCCAAGGTCGGGGGGCCCCAGCTGGTGGCTACACCTTC
TRBJ1-3 | NA | NA | TRBV5-4 | CASSLAGGSGNTIYF | TGTGCCAGCAGCTTGGCCGGGGGTTCTGGAAACACCATATATTTT
TRBJ2-5 | NA | NA | TRBV19 | CASARTGQETQYF | TGTGCCAGTGCCAGGACGGGACAAGAGACCCAGTACTTC
TRBJ2-5 | TRBD2 | NA | TRBV14 | CASSQEELAGRETQYF | TGTGCCAGCAGCCAAGAGGAACTAGCGGGACGGGAGACCCAGTACTTC
TRBJ1-2 | NA | NA | TRBV30 | CAWQTIDYGYTF | TGTGCCTGGCAAACAATCGACTATGGCTACACCTTC
TRBJ1-2 | NA | few | TRBV6-6 | CASSRGRSGGYTF | TGTGCCAGCAGCCGCGGACGGTCTGGAGGCTACACCTTC
TRBJ1-2 | NA | NA | TRBV5-5 | CASSLAGYYGYTF | TGTGCCAGCAGCTTGGCGGGGTACTATGGCTACACCTTC
TRBJ2-3 | TRBD2 | NA | TRBV5-8 | CASSKRIGVAGGADTQYF | TGTGCCAGCAGCAAAAGAATCGGGGTAGCGGGAGGGGCAGATACGCAGTATTTT
TRBJ2-3 | NA | NA | TRBV5-6 | CASSLGGTQYF | TGTGCCAGCAGCTTGGGGGGTACGCAGTATTTT
TRBJ1-2 | NA | NA | TRBV24-1 | CATSAGQGANYGYTF | TGTGCCACCAGTGCCGGGCAGGGTGCTAACTATGGCTACACCTTC
TRBJ2-7 | NA | few | TRBV4-2 | CASSRDVLSSYEQYF | TGTGCCAGCAGCCGCGACGTGTTGAGCTCCTACGAGCAGTACTTC
TRBJ1-4 | NA | NA | TRBV7-9 | CASTGGTNEKLFF | TGTGCCAGCACGGGGGGAACTAATGAAAAACTGTTTTTT
TRBJ1-1 | NA | NA | TRBV5-5 | CASSRLTVNTEAFF | TGTGCCAGCAGCCGTCTTACCGTGAACACTGAAGCTTTCTTT
TRBJ2-1 | TRBD2 | NA | TRBV30 | CAWEAGAYNEQFF | TGTGCCTGGGAGGCGGGAGCCTACAATGAGCAGTTCTTC
TRBJ2-7 | NA | NA | TRBV7-8 | CASSLGQGELEQYF | TGTGCCAGCAGCTTAGGGCAGGGCGAGTTGGAGCAGTACTTC
TRBJ1-1 | TRBD1 | NA | TRBV7-9 | CAGLPGGLLDTEAFF | TGTGCCGGACTCCCAGGGGGGCTGTTGGACACTGAAGCTTTCTTT
TRBJ1-5 | NA | NA | TRBV18 | CASSRDTNQPQHF | TGTGCCAGCTCACGAGACACCAATCAGCCCCAGCATTTT
TRBJ1-1 | NA | NA | TRBV7-8 | CASSSLGGGAEAFF | TGTGCCAGCAGCTCTCTTGGGGGGGGAGCTGAAGCTTTCTTT
TRBJ2-7 | TRBD2 | once | TRBV15 | CATSREMAGGNEQYF | TGTGCCACCAGCAGAGAGATGGCGGGAGGGAACGAGCAGTACTTC
TRBJ1-3 | NA | NA | TRBV9 | CASSVDLGGSGNTIYF | TGTGCCAGCAGCGTAGATCTGGGCGGCTCTGGAAACACCATATATTTT